Sequencing of this T cell receptor (beta chain) was carried out in a study of blood T cell repertoires in COVID-19. For the study at large: Whether acute or convalescent, the COVID-19 samples came from the United States, Italy and Spain. The analysed material was cDNA or gDNA that came from T cells, B-cell-depleted T cells, or PBMCs.

In the original workflow: Amplified reference gene primers provided the basis for estimating nucleated cell counts. Sequencing was performed with immunoSEQ multiplex PCR; in TCRdb, only in-frame clones are kept and a portion is missing. That table furnishes V, J and clone size, whereas the DNA furnished D and trimming. The sample contains over 50,000 clones, 80% to 85% of which appear only once. The CDR3 loop spans 14 amino acids. Looked up from germline, CDR1 is WNHNN and CDR2 is SYGVQD (reference sequence). V shed 3 bases and J shed 6 bases, with 14 bases lying between them. The clonotype was recovered from a man aged 50 to 60 with acute or convalescent COVID-19. The chain uses TRBV10-1 and TRBJ1-1; D may be TRBD1 (5 bases). Input material: peripheral blood. CDR3 loop: CASSEVGGEAEAFF. CDR3 DNA sequence: TGCGCCAGCAGTGAAGTTGGAGGGGAGGCTGAAGCTTTCTTT.